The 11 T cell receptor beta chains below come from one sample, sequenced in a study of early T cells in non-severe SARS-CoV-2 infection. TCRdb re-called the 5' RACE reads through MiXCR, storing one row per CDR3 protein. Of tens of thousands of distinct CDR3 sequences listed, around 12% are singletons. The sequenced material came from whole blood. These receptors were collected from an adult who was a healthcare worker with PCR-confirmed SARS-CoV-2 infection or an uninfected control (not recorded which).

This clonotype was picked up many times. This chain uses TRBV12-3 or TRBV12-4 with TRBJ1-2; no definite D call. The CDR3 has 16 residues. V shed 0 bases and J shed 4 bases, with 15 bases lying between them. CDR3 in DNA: TGTGCCAGCAGTTTAGCGCGGTGGGTTGGTGCCTATGGCTACACCTTC. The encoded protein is CASSLARWVGAYGYTF.

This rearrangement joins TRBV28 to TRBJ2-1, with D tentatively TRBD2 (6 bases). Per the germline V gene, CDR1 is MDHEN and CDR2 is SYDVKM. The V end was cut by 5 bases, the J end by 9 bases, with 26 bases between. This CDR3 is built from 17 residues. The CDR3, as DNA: TGTGCCAGCAGTCCAATCGTAGCGGCGAGGGGTCATGGTGAGCAGTTCTTC. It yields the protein CASSPIVAARGHGEQFF. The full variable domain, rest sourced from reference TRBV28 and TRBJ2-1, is DVKVTQSSRYLVKRTGEKVFLECVQDMDHENMFWYRQDPGLGLRLIYFSYDVKMKEKGDIPEGYSVSREKKERFSLILESASTNQTSMYLCASSPIVAARGHGEQFFGPGTRLTVL.

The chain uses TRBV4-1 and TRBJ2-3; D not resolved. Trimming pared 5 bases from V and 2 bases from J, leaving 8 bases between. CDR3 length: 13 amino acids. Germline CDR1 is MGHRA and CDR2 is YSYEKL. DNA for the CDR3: TGCGCCAGCAGCAGTTTAGCCACAGATACGCAGTATTTT. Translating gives CASSSLATDTQYF.

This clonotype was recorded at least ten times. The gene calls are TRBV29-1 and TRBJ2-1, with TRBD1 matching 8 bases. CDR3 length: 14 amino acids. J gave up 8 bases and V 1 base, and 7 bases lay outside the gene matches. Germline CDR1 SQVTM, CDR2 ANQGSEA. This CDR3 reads CSVEGQGRVHEQFF. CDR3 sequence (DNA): TGCAGCGTTGAAGGACAGGGGCGGGTCCATGAGCAGTTCTTC.

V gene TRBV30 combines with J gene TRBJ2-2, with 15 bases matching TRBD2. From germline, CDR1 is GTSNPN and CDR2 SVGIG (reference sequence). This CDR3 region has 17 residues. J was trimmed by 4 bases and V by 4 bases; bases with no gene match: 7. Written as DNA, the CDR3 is TGTGCCTGGATCCCCGGACTAGCGGGAGGGATCACCGGGGAGCTGTTTTTT. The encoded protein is CAWIPGLAGGITGELFF.

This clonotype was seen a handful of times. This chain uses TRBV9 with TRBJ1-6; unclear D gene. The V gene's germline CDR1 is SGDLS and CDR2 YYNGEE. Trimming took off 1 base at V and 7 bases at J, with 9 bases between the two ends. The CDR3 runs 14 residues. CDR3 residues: CASSVSGNNSPLHF. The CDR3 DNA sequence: TGTGCCAGCAGCGTATCTGGGAACAATTCACCCCTCCACTTT.

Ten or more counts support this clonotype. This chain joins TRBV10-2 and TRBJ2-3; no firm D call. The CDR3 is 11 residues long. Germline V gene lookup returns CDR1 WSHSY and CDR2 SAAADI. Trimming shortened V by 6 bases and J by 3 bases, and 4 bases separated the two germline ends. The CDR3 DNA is TGCGCCAGCAGCGATACAGATACGCAGTATTTT. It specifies CASSDTDTQYF.

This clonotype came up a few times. CDR3 DNA sequence: TGTGCCAGCTCACCAAGGGCGGGCGAGCAGTACTTC. Amino acids: CASSPRAGEQYF. This chain uses TRBV18 with TRBJ2-7; tentatively, D is TRBD2 (5 bases). Germline V lookup: CDR1 KGHSH, CDR2 LQKENI. The CDR3 is 12 residues long. V lost 2 bases and J lost 6, with 8 bases in between. Full variable domain (remainder filled in from reference TRBV18 and TRBJ2-7): NAGVMQNPRHLVRRRGQEARLRCSPMKGHSHVYWYRQLPEEGLKFMVYLQKENIIDESGMPKERFSAEFPKEGPSILRIQQVVRGDSAAYFCASSPRAGEQYFGPGTRLTVT.

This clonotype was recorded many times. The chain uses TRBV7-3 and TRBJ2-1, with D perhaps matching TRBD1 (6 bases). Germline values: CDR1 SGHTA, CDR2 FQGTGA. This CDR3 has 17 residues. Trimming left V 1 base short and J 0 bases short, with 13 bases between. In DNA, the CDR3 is TGTGCCAGCAGCTTAATGGACAGCCGCAGCTCCTACAATGAGCAGTTCTTC. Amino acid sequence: CASSLMDSRSSYNEQFF.

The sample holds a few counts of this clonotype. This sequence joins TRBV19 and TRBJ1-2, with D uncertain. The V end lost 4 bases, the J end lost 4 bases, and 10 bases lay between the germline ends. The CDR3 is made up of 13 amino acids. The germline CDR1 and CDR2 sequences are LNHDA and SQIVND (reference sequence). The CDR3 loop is CASSTTNSYGYTF. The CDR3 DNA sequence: TGTGCCAGTAGTACTACAAATTCCTATGGCTACACCTTC.

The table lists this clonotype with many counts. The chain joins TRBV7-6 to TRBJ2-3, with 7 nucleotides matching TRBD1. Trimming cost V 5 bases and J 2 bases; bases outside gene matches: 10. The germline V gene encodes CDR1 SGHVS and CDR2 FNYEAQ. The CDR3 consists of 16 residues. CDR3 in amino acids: CASSHGGGQITDTQYF. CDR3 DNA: TGTGCCAGCAGCCATGGTGGGGGACAGATCACAGATACGCAGTATTTT.